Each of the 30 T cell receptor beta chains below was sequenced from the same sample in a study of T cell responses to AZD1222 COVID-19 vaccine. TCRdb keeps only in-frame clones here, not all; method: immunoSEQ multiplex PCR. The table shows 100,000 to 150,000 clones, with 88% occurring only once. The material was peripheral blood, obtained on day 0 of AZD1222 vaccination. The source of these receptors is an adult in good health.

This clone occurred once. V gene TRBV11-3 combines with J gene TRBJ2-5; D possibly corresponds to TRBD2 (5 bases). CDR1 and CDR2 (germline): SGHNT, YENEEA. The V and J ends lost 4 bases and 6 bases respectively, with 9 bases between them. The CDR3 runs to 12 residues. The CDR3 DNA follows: TGTGCCAGCAGCTCGGGGATTCAGACCCAGTACTTC. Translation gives CASSSGIQTQYF.

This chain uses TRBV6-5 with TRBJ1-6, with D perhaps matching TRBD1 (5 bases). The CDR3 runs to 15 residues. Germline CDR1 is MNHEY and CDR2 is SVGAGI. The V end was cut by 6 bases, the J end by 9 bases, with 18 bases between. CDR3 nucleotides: TGTGCCAGCAGGACCGATTCGAGGGACGCTTCACCCCTCCACTTT. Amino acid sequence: CASRTDSRDASPLHF.

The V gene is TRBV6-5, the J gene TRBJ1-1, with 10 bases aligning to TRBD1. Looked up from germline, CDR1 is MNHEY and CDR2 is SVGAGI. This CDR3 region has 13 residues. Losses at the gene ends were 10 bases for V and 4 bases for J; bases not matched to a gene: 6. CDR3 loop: CATMWTGGTEAFF. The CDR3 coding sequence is TGTGCCACCATGTGGACAGGGGGCACTGAAGCTTTCTTT.

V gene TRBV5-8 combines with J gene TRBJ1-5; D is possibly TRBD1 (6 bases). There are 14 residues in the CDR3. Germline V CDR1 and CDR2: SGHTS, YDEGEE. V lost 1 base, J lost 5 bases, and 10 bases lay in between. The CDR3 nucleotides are TGTGCCAGCAGCTTGTGGGGGGCCCATCAGCCCCAGCATTTT. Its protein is CASSLWGAHQPQHF.

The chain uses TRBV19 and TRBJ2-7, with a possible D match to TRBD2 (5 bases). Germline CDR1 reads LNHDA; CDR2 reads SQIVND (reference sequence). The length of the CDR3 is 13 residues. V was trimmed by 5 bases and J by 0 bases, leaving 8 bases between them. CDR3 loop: CASSLSVSYEQYF. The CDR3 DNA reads TGTGCCAGTAGTCTTAGCGTCTCCTACGAGCAGTACTTC.

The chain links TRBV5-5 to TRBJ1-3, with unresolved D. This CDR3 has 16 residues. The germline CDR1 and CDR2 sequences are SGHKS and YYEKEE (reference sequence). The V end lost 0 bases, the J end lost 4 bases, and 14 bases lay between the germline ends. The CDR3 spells CASSLVEASTGNTIYF. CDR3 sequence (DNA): TGTGCCAGCAGCTTGGTGGAGGCTTCGACAGGAAACACCATATATTTT. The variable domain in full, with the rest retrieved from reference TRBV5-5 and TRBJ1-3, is DAGVTQSPTHLIKTRGQQVTLRCSPISGHKSVSWYQQVLGQGPQFIFQYYEKEERGRGNFPDRFSARQFPNYSSELNVNALLLGDSALYLCASSLVEASTGNTIYFGEGSWLTVV.

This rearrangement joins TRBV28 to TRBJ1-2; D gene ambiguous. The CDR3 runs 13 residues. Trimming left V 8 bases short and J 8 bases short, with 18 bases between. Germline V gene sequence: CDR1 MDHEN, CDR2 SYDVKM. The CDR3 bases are TGTGCCAGCTGTCGGGCCCGCGACGAAGGCTACACCTTC. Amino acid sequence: CASCRARDEGYTF.

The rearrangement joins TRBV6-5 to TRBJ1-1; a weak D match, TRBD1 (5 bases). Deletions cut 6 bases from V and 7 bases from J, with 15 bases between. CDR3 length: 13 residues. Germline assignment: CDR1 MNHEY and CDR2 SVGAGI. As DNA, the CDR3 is TGTGCCAGCAGCTCCGGGACGACGGATGAAGCTTTCTTT. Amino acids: CASSSGTTDEAFF.

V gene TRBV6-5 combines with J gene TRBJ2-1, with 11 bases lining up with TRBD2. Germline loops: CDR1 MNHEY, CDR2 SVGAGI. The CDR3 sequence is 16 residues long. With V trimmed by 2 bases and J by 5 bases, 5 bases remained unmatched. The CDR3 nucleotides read TGTGCCAGCAGTTACGCCACTAGCGGGGGAGACAATGAGCAGTTCTTC. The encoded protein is CASSYATSGGDNEQFF.

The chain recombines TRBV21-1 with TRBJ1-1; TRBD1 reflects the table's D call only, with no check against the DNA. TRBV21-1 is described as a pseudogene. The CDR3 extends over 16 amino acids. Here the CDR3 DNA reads TGTGCCAGCAGCTCCCGGACAGGGGGCGTTTACACTGAAGCTTTCTTT. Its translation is CASSSRTGGVYTEAFF.

The CDR3 region is CASSQELAQGGNQPQHF. The CDR3 DNA reads TGTGCCAGCAGCCAAGAACTTGCGCAGGGAGGCAATCAGCCCCAGCATTTT. The J gene is TRBJ1-5, the V gene TRBV3-1 (or the pseudogene TRBV3-2); possibly TRBD1 for D (5 bases). Per germline, CDR1 LGHDT and CDR2 YNNKEL (reference sequence). CDR3 length: 17 amino acids. V was shortened by 0 bases and J by 2 bases, with 14 bases between the two germline ends.

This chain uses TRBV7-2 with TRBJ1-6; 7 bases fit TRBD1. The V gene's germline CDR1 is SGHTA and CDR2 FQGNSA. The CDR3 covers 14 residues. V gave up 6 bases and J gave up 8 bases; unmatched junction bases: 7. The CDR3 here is CASRPGTAYSPLHF. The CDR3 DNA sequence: TGTGCCAGCAGGCCGGGGACAGCGTATTCACCCCTCCACTTT.

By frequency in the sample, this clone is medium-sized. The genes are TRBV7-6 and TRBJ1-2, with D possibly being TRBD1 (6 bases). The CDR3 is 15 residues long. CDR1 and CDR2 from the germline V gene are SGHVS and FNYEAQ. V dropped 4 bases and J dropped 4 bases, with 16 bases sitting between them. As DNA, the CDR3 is TGTGCCAGCAGCTGGGGGCCAGGCTCCCCCTATGGCTACACCTTC. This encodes CASSWGPGSPYGYTF.

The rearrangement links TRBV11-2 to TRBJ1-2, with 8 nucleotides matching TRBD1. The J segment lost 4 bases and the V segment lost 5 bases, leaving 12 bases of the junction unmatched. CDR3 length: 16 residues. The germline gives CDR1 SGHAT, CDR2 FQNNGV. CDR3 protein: CASSTNTGGESYGYTF. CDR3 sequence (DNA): TGTGCCAGCAGCACTAATACAGGGGGAGAGAGCTATGGCTACACCTTC.

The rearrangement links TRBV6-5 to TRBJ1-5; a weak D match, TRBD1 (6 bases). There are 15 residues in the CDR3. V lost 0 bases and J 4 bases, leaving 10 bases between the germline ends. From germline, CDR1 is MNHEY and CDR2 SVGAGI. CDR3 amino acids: CASSYSAGQNQPQHF. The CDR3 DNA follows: TGTGCCAGCAGTTACTCTGCAGGACAGAATCAGCCCCAGCATTTT.

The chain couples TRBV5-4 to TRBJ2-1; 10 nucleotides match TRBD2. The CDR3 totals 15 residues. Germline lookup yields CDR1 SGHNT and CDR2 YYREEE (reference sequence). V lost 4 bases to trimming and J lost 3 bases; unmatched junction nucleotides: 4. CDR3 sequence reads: CASSTIAGGYNEQFF. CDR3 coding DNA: TGTGCCAGCAGCACTATAGCGGGAGGCTACAATGAGCAGTTCTTC.

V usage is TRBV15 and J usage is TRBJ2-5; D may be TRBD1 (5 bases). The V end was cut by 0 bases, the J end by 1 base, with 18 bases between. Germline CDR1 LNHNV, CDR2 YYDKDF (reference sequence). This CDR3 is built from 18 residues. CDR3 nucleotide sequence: TGTGCCACCAGCAGAGATCCTGGACACATAATCCTCCAAGAGACCCAGTACTTC. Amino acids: CATSRDPGHIILQETQYF. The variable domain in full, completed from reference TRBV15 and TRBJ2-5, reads DAMVIQNPRYQVTQFGKPVTLSCSQTLNHNVMYWYQQKSSQAPKLLFHYYDKDFNNEADTPDNFQSRRPNTSFCFLDIRSPGLGDTAMYLCATSRDPGHIILQETQYFGPGTRLLVL.

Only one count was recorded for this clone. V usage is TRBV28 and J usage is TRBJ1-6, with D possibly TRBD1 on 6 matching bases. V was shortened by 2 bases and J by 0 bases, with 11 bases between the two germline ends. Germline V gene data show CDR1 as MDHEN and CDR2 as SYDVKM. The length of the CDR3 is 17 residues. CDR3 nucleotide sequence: TGTGCCAGCAGTTTAGGGCAGGGGAGCTCCTATAATTCACCCCTCCACTTT. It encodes CASSLGQGSSYNSPLHF.

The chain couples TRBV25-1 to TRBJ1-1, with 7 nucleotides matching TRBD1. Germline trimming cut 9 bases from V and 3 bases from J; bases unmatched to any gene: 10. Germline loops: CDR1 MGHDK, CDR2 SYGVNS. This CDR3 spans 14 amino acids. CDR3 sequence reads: CASRLRQGDTEAFF. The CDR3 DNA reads TGTGCCAGTAGACTCCGTCAGGGGGACACTGAAGCTTTCTTT. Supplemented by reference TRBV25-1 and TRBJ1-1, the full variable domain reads EADIYQTPRYLVIGTGKKITLECSQTMGHDKMYWYQQDPGMELHLIHYSYGVNSTEKGDLSSESTVSRIRTEHFPLTLESARPSHTSQYLCASRLRQGDTEAFFGQGTRLTVV.

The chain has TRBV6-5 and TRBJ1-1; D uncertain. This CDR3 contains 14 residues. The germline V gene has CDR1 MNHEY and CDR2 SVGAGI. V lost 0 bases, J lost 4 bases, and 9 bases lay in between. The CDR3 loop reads CASSYSSKGTEAFF. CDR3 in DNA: TGTGCCAGCAGTTACTCGAGTAAGGGCACTGAAGCTTTCTTT.

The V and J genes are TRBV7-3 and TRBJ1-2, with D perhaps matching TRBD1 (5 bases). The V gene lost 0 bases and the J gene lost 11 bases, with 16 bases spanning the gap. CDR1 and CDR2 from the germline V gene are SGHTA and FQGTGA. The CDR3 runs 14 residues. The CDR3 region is CASSLTPGRAKYTF. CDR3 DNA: TGTGCCAGCAGCTTAACGCCGGGACGGGCGAAGTACACCTTC.

The CDR3 DNA reads as TGTGCCACCAGTGGGACTCTCAATGAGCAGTTCTTC. This encodes CATSGTLNEQFF. The rearrangement joins TRBV24-1 to TRBJ2-1; D might be TRBD2 (5 bases). The ends were cut back, 5 bases at V and 6 bases at J, with 7 bases in the middle. The germline V gene encodes CDR1 KGHDR and CDR2 SFDVKD. The CDR3 contains 12 residues.

The CDR3 DNA reads TGTGCCAGTAGTATAGTTCCGGGGAAGGGGACTGAAGCTTTCTTT. It translates to CASSIVPGKGTEAFF. The V gene is TRBV19, the J gene TRBJ1-1; a possible D gene is TRBD1 (5 bases). The CDR3 runs to 15 residues. V was pared by 1 base and J by 5 bases, with 14 bases between. Germline values: CDR1 LNHDA, CDR2 SQIVND (reference sequence). Complete variable domain (other parts from reference TRBV19 and TRBJ1-1): DGGITQSPKYLFRKEGQNVTLSCEQNLNHDAMYWYRQDPGQGLRLIYYSQIVNDFQKGDIAEGYSVSREKKESFPLTVTSAQKNPTAFYLCASSIVPGKGTEAFFGQGTRLTVV.

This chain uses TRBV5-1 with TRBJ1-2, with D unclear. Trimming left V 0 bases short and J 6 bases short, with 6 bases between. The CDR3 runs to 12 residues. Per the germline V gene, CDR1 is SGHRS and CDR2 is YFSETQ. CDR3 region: CASSLGNDGYTF. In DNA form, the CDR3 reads TGCGCCAGCAGCTTGGGAAACGATGGCTACACCTTC.

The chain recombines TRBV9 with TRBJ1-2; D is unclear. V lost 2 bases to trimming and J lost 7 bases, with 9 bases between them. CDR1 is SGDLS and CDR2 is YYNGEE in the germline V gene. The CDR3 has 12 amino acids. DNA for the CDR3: TGTGCCAGCAGCGTCCCGTGGGGTGGCTACACCTTC. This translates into CASSVPWGGYTF. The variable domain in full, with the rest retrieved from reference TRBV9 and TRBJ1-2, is DSGVTQTPKHLITATGQRVTLRCSPRSGDLSVYWYQQSLDQGLQFLIQYYNGEERAKGNILERFSAQQFPDLHSELNLSSLELGDSALYFCASSVPWGGYTFGSGTRLTVV.

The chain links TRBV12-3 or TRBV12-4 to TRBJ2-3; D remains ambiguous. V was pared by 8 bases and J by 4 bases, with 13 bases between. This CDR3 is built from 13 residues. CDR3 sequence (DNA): TGTGCCAGCCGAATGCGCCCGGCAGATACGCAGTATTTT. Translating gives CASRMRPADTQYF.

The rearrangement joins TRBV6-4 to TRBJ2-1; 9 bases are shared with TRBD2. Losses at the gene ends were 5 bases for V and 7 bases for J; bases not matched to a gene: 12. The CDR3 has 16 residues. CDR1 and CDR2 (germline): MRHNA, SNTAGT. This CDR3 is CASSSAGTSIRNEQFF. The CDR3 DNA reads TGTGCCAGCAGTTCAGCCGGGACTAGCATTAGGAATGAGCAGTTCTTC.

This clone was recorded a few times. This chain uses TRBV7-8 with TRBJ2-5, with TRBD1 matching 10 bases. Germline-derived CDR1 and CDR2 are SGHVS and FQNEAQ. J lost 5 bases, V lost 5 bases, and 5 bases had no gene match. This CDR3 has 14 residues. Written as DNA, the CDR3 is TGTGCCAGCAGCCGACAGGGGGCCGGGGAGACCCAGTACTTC. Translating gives CASSRQGAGETQYF. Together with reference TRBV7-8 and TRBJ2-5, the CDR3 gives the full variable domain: GAGVSQSPRYKVAKRGQDVALRCDPISGHVSLFWYQQALGQGPEFLTYFQNEAQLDKSGLPSDRFFAERPEGSVSTLKIQRTQQEDSAVYLCASSRQGAGETQYFGPGTRLLVL.

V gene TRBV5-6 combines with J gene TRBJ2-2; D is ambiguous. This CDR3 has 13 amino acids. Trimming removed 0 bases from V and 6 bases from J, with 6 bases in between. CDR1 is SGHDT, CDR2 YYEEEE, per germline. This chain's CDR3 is CASSLGRPGELFF. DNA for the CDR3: TGTGCCAGCAGCTTGGGACGGCCCGGGGAGCTGTTTTTT.

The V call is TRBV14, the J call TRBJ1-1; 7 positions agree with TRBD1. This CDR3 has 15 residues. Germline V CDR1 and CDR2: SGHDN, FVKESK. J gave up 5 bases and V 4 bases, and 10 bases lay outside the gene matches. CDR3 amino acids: CASSRNHRGGTEAFF. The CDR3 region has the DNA TGTGCCAGCAGCCGGAATCACAGGGGTGGGACTGAAGCTTTCTTT.